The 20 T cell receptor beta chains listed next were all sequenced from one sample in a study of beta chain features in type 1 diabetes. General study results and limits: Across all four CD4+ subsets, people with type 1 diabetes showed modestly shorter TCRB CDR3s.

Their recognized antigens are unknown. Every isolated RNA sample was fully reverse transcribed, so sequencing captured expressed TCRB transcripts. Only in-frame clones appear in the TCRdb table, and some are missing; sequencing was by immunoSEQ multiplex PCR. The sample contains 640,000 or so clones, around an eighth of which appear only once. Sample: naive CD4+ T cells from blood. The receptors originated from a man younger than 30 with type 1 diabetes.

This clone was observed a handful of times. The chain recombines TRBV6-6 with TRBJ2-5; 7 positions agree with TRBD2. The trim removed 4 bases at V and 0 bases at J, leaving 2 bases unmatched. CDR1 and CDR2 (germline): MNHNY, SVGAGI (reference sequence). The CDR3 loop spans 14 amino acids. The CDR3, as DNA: TGTGCCAGCAGTTGGCGGGGGAACCAAGAGACCCAGTACTTC. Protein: CASSWRGNQETQYF.

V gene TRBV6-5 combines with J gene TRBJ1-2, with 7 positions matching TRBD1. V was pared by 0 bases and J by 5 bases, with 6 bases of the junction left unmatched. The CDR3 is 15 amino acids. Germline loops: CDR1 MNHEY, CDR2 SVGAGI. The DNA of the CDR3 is TGTGCCAGCAGTTACTCCCCCGGGACAGAGTATGGCTACACCTTC. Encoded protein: CASSYSPGTEYGYTF.

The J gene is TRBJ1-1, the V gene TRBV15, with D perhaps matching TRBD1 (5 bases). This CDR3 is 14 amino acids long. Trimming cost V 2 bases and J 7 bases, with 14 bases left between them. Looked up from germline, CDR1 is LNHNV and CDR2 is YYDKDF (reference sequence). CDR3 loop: CATSRPQDRNEAFF. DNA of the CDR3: TGTGCCACCAGCAGACCCCAAGACAGAAATGAAGCTTTCTTT. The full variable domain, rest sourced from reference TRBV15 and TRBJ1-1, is DAMVIQNPRYQVTQFGKPVTLSCSQTLNHNVMYWYQQKSSQAPKLLFHYYDKDFNNEADTPDNFQSRRPNTSFCFLDIRSPGLGDTAMYLCATSRPQDRNEAFFGQGTRLTVV.

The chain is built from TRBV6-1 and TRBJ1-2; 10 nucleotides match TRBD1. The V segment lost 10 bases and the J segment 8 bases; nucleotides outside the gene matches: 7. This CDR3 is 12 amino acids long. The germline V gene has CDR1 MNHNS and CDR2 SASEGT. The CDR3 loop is CAIGQGDEGYTF. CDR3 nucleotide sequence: TGTGCCATAGGACAGGGGGACGAAGGCTACACCTTC.

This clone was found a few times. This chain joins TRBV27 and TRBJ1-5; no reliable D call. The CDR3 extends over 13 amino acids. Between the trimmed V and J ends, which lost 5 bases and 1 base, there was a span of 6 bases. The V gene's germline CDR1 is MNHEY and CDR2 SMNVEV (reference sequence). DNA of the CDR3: TGTGCCAGCAGTACGGAGAGCAATCAGCCCCAGCATTTT. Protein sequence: CASSTESNQPQHF.

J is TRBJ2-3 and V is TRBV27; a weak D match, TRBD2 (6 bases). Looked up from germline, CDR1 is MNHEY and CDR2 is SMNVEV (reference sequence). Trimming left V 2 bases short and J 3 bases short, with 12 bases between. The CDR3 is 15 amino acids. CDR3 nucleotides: TGTGCCAGCAGTTTACTGCGGGGTTGGACAGATACGCAGTATTTT. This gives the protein CASSLLRGWTDTQYF.

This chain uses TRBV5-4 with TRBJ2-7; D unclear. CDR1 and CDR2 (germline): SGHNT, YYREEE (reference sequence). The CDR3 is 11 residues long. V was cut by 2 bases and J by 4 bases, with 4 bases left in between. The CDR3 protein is CASSFLYEQYF. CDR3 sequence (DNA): TGTGCCAGCAGCTTCCTTTACGAGCAGTACTTC.

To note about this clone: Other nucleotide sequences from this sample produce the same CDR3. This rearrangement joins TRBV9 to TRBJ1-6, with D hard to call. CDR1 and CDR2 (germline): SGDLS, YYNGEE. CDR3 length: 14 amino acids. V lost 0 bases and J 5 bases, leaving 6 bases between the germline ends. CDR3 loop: CASSVGPDNSPLHF. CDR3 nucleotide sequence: TGTGCCAGCAGCGTAGGACCTGATAATTCACCCCTCCACTTT.

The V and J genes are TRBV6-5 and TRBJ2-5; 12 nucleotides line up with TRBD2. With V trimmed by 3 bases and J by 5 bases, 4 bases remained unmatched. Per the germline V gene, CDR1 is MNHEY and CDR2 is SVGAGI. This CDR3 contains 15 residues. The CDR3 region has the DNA TGTGCCAGCAGTTATGGAGGGACTAGCGGGGAGACCCAGTACTTC. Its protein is CASSYGGTSGETQYF.

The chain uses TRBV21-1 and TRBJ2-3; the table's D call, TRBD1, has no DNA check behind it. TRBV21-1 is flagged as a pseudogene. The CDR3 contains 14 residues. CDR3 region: CASSIPGKQDTQYF. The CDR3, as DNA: TGTGCCAGCAGCATCCCAGGGAAGCAAGATACGCAGTATTTT.

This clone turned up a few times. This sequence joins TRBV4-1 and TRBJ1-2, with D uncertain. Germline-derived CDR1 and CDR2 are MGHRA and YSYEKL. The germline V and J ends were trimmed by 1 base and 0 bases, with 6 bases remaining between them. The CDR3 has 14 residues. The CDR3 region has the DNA TGCGCCAGCAGCCAAGGCCAGACTAACTATGGCTACACCTTC. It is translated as CASSQGQTNYGYTF.

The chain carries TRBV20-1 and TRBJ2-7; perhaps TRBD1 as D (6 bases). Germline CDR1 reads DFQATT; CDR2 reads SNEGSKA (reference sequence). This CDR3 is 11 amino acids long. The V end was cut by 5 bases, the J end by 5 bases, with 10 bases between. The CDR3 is CSAHRVDEQYF. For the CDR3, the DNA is TGCAGTGCTCACAGGGTTGACGAGCAGTACTTC.

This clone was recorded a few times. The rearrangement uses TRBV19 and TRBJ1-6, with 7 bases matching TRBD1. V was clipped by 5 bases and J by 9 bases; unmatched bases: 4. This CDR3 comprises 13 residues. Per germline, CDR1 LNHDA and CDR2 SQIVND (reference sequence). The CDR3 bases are TGTGCCAGTAGTTCACCAGGGGGTTCACCCCTCCACTTT. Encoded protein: CASSSPGGSPLHF.

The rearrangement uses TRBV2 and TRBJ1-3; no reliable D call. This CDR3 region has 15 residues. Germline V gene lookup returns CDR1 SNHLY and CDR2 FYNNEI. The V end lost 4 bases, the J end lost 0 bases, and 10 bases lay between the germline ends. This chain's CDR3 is CASSATLNSGNTIYF. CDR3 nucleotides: TGTGCCAGCAGTGCCACCCTCAACTCTGGAAACACCATATATTTT.

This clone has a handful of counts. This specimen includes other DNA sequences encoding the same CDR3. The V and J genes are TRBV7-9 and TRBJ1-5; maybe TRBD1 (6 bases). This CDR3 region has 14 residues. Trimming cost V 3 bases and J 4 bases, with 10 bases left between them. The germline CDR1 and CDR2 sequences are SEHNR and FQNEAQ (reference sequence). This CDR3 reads CASSLGQGNQPQHF. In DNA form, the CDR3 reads TGTGCCAGCAGCTTGGGGCAGGGGAATCAGCCCCAGCATTTT.

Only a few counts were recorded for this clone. The CDR3 loop reads CASSQEGVRVGYGYTF. The CDR3 nucleotides are TGTGCCAGCAGCCAAGAAGGTGTGAGGGTTGGCTATGGCTACACCTTC. The rearrangement uses TRBV14 and TRBJ1-2; D ambiguous. Trimming removed 0 bases from V and 4 bases from J, with 15 bases in between. From germline, CDR1 is SGHDN and CDR2 FVKESK. The CDR3 is made up of 16 amino acids.

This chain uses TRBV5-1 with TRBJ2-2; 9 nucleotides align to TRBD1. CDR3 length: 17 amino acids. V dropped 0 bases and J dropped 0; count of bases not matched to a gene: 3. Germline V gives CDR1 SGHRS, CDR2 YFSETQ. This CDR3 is CASSLARDRANTGELFF. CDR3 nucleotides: TGCGCCAGCAGCTTGGCCCGGGACAGGGCGAACACCGGGGAGCTGTTTTTT.

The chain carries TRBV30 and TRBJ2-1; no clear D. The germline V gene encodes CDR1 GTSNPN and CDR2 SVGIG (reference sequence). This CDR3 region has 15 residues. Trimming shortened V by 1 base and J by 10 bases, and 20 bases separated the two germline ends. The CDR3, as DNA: TGTGCCTGGAGTGCGCACCCCACCTTAGCTGGAGAGCAGTTCTTC. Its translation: CAWSAHPTLAGEQFF.

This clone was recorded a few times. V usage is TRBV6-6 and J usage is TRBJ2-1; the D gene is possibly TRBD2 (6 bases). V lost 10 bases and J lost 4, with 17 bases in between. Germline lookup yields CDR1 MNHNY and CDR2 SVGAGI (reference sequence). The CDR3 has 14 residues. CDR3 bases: TGTGCCACGGGACTCAGCGTTGGATACAATGAGCAGTTCTTC. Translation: CATGLSVGYNEQFF.

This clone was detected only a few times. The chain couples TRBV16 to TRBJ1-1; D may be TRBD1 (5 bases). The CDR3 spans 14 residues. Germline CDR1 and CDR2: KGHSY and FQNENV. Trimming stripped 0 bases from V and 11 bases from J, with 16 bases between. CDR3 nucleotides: TGTGCCAGCAGCCAATCGCAAGGGGCCCTGAGGGCTTTCTTT. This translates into CASSQSQGALRAFF.